The present T cell receptor (beta chain) was sequenced within a study of OX40 agonist ivuxolimab in advanced cancers. Study-level background: Partial responses occurred in Three dose-escalation patients, one with hepatocellular carcinoma and two with cutaneous melanoma.

Assay used: immunoSEQ multiplex PCR; TCRdb lists only in-frame clones, some missing. The repertoire holds around 55,000 clones, with around 77% as singletons. This sample comprised CD4+ or CD8+ T cells sorted from blood, obtained in a trial of the OX40 agonist ivuxolimab. The sequence derives from an adult with an advanced solid tumor such as melanoma, head and neck, liver or kidney cancer.

The CDR3 reads CASSGGIYNEQFF. The CDR3 nucleotides read TGTGCCAGCAGCGGGGGTATCTACAATGAGCAGTTCTTC. The chain has TRBV7-7 and TRBJ2-1; D might be TRBD1 or TRBD2, each matching 5 bases. Germline V CDR1 and CDR2: SSHAT, FNYEAQ (reference sequence). The length of the CDR3 is 13 residues. Deletions cut 5 bases from V and 3 bases from J, with 8 bases between.